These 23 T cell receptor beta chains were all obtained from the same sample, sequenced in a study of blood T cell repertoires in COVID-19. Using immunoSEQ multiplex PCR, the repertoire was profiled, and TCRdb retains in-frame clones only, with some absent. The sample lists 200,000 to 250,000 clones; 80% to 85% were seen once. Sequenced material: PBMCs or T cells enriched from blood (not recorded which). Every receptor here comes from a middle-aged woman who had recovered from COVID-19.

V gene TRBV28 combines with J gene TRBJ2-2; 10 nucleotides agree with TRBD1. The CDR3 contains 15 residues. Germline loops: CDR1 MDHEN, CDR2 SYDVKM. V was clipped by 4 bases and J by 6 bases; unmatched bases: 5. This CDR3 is CASSSRQGASGELFF. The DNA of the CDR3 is TGTGCCAGCAGTTCTAGACAGGGGGCCTCCGGGGAGCTGTTTTTT.

CDR3 residues: CASSVGQGRVDYEQYF. CDR3 sequence (DNA): TGTGCCAGCAGCGTCGGACAGGGTCGTGTAGACTACGAGCAGTACTTC. The rearrangement links TRBV9 to TRBJ2-7, with 8 bases aligning to TRBD1. CDR3 length: 16 amino acids. CDR1 and CDR2 from the germline V gene are SGDLS and YYNGEE. Unmatched junction bases numbered 10, after V lost 2 bases and J lost 3 bases.

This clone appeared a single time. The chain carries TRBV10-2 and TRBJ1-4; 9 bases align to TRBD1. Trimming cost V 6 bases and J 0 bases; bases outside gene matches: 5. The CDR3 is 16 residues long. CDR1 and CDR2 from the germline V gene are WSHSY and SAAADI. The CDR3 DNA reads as TGCGCCAGCAGCAAGACAGGGGGAGCAACTAATGAAAAACTGTTTTTT. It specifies CASSKTGGATNEKLFF.

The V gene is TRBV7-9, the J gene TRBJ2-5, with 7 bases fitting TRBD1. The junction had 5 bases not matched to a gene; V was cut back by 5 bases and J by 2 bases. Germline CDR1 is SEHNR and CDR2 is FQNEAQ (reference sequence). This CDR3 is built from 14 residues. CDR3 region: CASSPQGPQETQYF. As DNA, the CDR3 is TGTGCCAGCAGCCCACAGGGGCCTCAAGAGACCCAGTACTTC.

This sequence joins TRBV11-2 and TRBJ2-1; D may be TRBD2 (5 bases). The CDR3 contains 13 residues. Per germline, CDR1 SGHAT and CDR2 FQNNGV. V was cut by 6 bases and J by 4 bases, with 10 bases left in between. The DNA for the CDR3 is TGTGCCAGCAGTGAAAGGGAGTACAATGAGCAGTTCTTC. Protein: CASSEREYNEQFF.

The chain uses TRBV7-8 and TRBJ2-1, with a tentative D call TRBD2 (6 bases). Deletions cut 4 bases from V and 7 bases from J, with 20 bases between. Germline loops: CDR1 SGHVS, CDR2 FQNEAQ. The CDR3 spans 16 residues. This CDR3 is CASSYIGSGEENEQFF. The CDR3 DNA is TGTGCCAGCAGCTACATCGGTAGCGGAGAGGAGAATGAGCAGTTCTTC.

This CDR3 is CASSYSRGYSPLHF. In DNA form, the CDR3 reads TGTGCCAGCAGTTATTCTAGAGGATATTCACCCCTCCACTTT. This chain connects TRBV6-2 or TRBV6-3 to TRBJ1-6; no definite D call. V was clipped by 3 bases and J by 8 bases, with 11 bases between them. The CDR3 is 14 amino acids. CDR1 and CDR2 from the germline V gene are MNHEY and SVGEGT.

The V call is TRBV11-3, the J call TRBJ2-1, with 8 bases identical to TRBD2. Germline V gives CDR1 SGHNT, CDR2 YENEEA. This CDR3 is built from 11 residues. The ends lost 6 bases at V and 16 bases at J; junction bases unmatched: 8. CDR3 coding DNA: TGTGCCAGCAGTTCGGGACTAGTGGTCTTCTTC. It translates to CASSSGLVVFF. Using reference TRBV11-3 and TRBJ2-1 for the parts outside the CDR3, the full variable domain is EAGVVQSPRYKIIEKKQPVAFWCNPISGHNTLYWYLQNLGQGPELLIRYENEEAVDDSQLPKDRFSAERLKGVDSTLKIQPAELGDSAVYLCASSSGLVVFFGPGTRLTVL.

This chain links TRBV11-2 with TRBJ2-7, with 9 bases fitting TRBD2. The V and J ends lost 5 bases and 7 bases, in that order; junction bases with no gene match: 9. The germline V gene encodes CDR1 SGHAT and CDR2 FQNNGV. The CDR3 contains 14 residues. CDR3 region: CASSAVAGAGEQYV. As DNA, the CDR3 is TGTGCCAGCAGCGCAGTAGCGGGAGCAGGTGAGCAGTACGTC.

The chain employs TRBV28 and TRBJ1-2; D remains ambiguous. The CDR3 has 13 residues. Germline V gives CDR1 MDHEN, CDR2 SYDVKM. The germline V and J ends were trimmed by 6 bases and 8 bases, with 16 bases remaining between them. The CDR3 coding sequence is TGTGCCAGCAGCCGCATTGCGGTTAGGGGCTACACCTTC. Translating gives CASSRIAVRGYTF.

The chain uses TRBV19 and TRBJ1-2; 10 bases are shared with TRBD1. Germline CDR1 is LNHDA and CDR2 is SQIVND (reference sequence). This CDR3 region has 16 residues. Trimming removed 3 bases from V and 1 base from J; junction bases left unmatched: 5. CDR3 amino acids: CASSMTGGRINYGYTF. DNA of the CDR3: TGTGCCAGTAGTATGACAGGGGGCCGAATTAACTATGGCTACACCTTC.

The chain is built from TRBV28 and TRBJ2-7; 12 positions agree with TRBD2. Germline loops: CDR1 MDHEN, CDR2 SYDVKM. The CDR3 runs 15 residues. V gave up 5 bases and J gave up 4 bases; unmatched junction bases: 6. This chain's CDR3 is CASSPPTSGSYEQYF. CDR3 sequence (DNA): TGTGCCAGCAGTCCCCCGACTAGCGGGAGTTACGAGCAGTACTTC.

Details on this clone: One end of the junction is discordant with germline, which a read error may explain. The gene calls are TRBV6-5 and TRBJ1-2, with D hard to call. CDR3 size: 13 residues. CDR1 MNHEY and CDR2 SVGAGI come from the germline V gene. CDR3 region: CASRPRRNYGFTF. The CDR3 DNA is TGTGCCAGCAGACCCCGACGCAACTATGGCTTCACCTTC.

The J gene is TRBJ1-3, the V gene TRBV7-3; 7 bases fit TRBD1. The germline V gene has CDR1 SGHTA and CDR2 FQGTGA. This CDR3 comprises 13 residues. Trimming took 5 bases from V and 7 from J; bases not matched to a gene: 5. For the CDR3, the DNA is TGTGCCAGCAGCCAGGGACAGACGAACACCATATATTTT. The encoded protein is CASSQGQTNTIYF.

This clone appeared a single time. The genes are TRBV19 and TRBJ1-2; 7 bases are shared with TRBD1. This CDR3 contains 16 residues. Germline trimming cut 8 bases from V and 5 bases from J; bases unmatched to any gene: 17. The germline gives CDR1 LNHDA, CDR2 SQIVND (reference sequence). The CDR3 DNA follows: TGTGCCAGTTCCCCCGGGACAGCCCTACGATTTTATGGCTACACCTTC. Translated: CASSPGTALRFYGYTF.

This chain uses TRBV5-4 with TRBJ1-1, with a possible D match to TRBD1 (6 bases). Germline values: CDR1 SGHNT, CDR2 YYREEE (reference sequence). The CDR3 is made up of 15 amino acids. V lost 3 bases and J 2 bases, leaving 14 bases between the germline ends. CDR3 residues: CASSYLTGKNTEAFF. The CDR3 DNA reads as TGTGCCAGCAGCTACCTGACAGGTAAAAACACTGAAGCTTTCTTT.

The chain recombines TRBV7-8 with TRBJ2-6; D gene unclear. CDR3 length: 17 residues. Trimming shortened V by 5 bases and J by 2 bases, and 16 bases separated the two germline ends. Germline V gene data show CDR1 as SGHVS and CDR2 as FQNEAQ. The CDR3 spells CASSPSRLRPGANVLTF. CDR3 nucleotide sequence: TGTGCCAGCAGCCCCTCGCGACTCCGCCCTGGGGCCAACGTCCTGACTTTC.

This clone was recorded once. The CDR3 spells CASRFRGLVGQGITGANVLTF. Here the CDR3 DNA reads TGTGCCAGCAGGTTTAGAGGCTTGGTTGGACAGGGCATAACTGGGGCCAACGTCCTGACTTTC. V is TRBV27 and J is TRBJ2-6, with TRBD1 matching over 8 bases. With V trimmed by 6 bases and J by 2 bases, 21 bases remained unmatched. Looked up from germline, CDR1 is MNHEY and CDR2 is SMNVEV (reference sequence). This CDR3 is 21 amino acids long.

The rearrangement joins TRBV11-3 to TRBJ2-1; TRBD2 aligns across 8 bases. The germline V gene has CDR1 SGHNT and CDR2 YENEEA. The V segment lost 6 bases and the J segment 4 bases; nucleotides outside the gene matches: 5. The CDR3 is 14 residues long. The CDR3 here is CASRDGTRYNEQFF. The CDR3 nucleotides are TGTGCCAGCAGGGACGGGACTAGGTACAATGAGCAGTTCTTC.

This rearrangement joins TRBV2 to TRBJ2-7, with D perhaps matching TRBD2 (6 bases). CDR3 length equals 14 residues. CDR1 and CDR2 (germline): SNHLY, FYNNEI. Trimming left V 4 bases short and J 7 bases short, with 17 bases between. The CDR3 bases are TGTGCCAGCAGTGCGATAACAATTGGGGGGGAGCAGTACTTC. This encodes CASSAITIGGEQYF.

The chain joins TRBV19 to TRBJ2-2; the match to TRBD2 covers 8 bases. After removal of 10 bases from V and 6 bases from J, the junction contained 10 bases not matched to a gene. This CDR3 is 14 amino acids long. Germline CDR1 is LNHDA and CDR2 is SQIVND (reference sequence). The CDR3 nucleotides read TGTGCCACCGCCGGGACTAGTATCGCCGGGGAGCTGTTTTTT. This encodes CATAGTSIAGELFF.

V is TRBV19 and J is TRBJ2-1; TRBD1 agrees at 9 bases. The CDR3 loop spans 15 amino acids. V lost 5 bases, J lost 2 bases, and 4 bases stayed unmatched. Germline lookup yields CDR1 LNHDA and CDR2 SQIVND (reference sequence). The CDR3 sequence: CASSVDRGAYNEQFF. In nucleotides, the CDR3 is TGTGCCAGTAGTGTTGACAGGGGGGCCTACAATGAGCAGTTCTTC.

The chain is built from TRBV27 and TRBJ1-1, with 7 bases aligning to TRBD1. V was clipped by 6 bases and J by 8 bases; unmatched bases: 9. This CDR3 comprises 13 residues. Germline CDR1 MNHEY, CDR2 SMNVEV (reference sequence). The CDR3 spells CASRGQSSLEAFF. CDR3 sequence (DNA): TGTGCCAGCAGGGGACAGTCTTCCTTGGAAGCTTTCTTT.